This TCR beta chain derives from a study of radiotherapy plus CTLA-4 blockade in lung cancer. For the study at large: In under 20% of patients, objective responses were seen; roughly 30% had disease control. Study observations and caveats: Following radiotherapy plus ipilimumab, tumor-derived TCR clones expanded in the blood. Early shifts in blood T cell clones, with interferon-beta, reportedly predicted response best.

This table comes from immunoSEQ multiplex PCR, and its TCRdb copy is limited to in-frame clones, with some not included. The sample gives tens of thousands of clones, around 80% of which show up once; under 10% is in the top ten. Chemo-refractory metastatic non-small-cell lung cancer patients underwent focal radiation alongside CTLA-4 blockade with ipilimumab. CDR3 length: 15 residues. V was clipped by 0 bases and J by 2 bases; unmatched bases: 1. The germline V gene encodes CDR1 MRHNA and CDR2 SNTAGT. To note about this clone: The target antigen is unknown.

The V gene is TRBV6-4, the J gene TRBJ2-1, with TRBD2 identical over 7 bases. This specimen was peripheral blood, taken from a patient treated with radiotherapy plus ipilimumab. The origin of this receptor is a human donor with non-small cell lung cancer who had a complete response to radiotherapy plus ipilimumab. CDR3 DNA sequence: TGTGCCAGCAGTGACTCGGGAGGGCCCTACAATGAGCAGTTCTTC. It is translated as CASSDSGGPYNEQFF.